This record looks at one T cell receptor beta chain sequence and its context. How the authors handled the data: Reference gene primer amplification in the assay estimated nucleated cell counts. Only in-frame clones appear in the TCRdb table, and some are missing; sequencing was by immunoSEQ multiplex PCR. V and J calls and clone size are those listed in that table; D and trimming were worked out from the DNA. This table holds more than 350,000 clones, approximately 87% found once. The data are from a study of blood T cell repertoires in COVID-19. The V segment lost 3 bases and the J segment 8 bases; nucleotides outside the gene matches: 6. Germline V gene sequence: CDR1 LNHDA, CDR2 SQIVND (reference sequence). The length of the CDR3 is 14 residues.

The sequenced sample consisted of PBMCs or T cells enriched from blood (not recorded which). The chain links TRBV19 to TRBJ2-3, with 9 bases fitting TRBD2. The TCR originated in a woman aged 45-59 years who had recovered from COVID-19. In DNA, the CDR3 is TGTGCCAGTAGTATGGGACTAGCCGGGGGTACGCAGTATTTT. Residues: CASSMGLAGGTQYF.